Below, one T cell receptor (beta chain) is given with its context. Original processing methods: Reference gene primers were amplified, and this amplification served to estimate nucleated cell counts. The data were produced by immunoSEQ multiplex PCR, yet TCRdb's version contains in-frame clones alone and is incomplete. The V and J calls and the clone size are those of that table, but D and trimming were determined from the DNA. The table lists approximately 200,000 clones, around four fifths of them singletons. These data belong to a study of blood T cell repertoires in COVID-19. The sequence was collected from a man aged 35 to 55 who had recovered from COVID-19. Sequenced input: PBMCs or T cells enriched from blood (not recorded which).

CDR3 nucleotides: TGTGCCAGCAGTTACGGGGCATATAGCAATCAGCCCCAGCATTTT. Translation gives CASSYGAYSNQPQHF. The chain employs TRBV6-5 and TRBJ1-5; D is possibly TRBD1 (5 bases). The germline V gene encodes CDR1 MNHEY and CDR2 SVGAGI. The CDR3 length is 15 residues. Between the trimmed V and J ends, which lost 2 bases and 0 bases, there was a span of 8 bases.